These T cell receptor beta chains were read from a single sample in a study of cytotoxic CD8 clonotypes in ibrutinib-treated CLL. Sequenced by immunoSEQ multiplex PCR; TCRdb stores in-frame clones only, minus some. The table shows fewer than 80,000 clones, with approximately 57% occurring only once. Sequencing was performed on PBMCs, taken after 12 months of ibrutinib treatment. These TCRs come from a human donor with chronic lymphocytic leukemia. Both conserved end residues are part of each CDR3. The D gene is left open where the match is weak. Clone size is shown for a subset of rows, as once, few, many or a class of expanded clone.

cdr3_nt: TGCGCCAGCATCTCCCGCCCCGGGACAGGATATGGCTACACCTTC
cdr3_aa: CASISRPGTGYGYTF
d_call: TRBD1
j_call: TRBJ1-2
v_call: TRBV5-1
clone_size: once

cdr3_nt: TGCGCCAGCAAGCAGGGGGGTTCCGGGGAGCTGTTTTTT
cdr3_aa: CASKQGGSGELFF
d_call: NA
j_call: TRBJ2-2
v_call: TRBV5-1
clone_size: NA

cdr3_nt: TGTGCCAGCAGTTTAGTTCAGGGAGGGACCGGCTACACCTTC
cdr3_aa: CASSLVQGGTGYTF
d_call: NA
j_call: TRBJ1-2
v_call: TRBV28
clone_size: few

cdr3_nt: TGTGCCAGTAGTATAGCCCTGGACGGACCCTATGGCTACACCTTC
cdr3_aa: CASSIALDGPYGYTF
d_call: NA
j_call: TRBJ1-2
v_call: TRBV19
clone_size: many

cdr3_nt: TGTGCCACCAGCAGAGGTGGGGGCCAGGGGAATGAGCAGTTCTTC
cdr3_aa: CATSRGGGQGNEQFF
d_call: NA
j_call: TRBJ2-1
v_call: TRBV15
clone_size: NA

cdr3_nt: TGTGCCAGCAGCGCCGGGACAGGGCACACCGGGGAGCTGTTTTTT
cdr3_aa: CASSAGTGHTGELFF
d_call: TRBD1
j_call: TRBJ2-2
v_call: TRBV9
clone_size: many

cdr3_nt: TGTGCCAGCAGTTTACAATACAGGGGGGCCACTGAAGCTTTCTTT
cdr3_aa: CASSLQYRGATEAFF
d_call: TRBD1
j_call: TRBJ1-1
v_call: TRBV28
clone_size: once

cdr3_nt: TGTGCCAGCAGGGAATCGACAGGGTTGGGCAATCAGCCCCAGCATTTT
cdr3_aa: CASRESTGLGNQPQHF
d_call: TRBD1
j_call: TRBJ1-5
v_call: TRBV28
clone_size: NA

cdr3_nt: TGTGCCAGCGGGGACGGGGGTTACGAGCAGTACTTC
cdr3_aa: CASGDGGYEQYF
d_call: NA
j_call: TRBJ2-7
v_call: TRBV7-6
clone_size: NA

cdr3_nt: TGTGCCAGCTCACAATACTCTGGAAACACCATATATTTT
cdr3_aa: CASSQYSGNTIYF
d_call: NA
j_call: TRBJ1-3
v_call: TRBV18
clone_size: few

cdr3_nt: TGTGCCAGCAGTCTCCCGGGGGATTTTCCTGACAATGAGCAGTTCTTC
cdr3_aa: CASSLPGDFPDNEQFF
d_call: NA
j_call: TRBJ2-1
v_call: TRBV28
clone_size: few

cdr3_nt: TGTGCCAGCCAGGAGACGGGGAATGGCTACACCTTC
cdr3_aa: CASQETGNGYTF
d_call: NA
j_call: TRBJ1-2
v_call: TRBV9
clone_size: NA

cdr3_nt: TGTGCCAGCAGTTTATTAGGGGGCGACTGGCAGCCCCAGCATTTT
cdr3_aa: CASSLLGGDWQPQHF
d_call: TRBD1
j_call: TRBJ1-5
v_call: TRBV28
clone_size: few

cdr3_nt: TGTGCCAGCAGTTTATCAGGGGGCCATGGCTACACCTTC
cdr3_aa: CASSLSGGHGYTF
d_call: TRBD1
j_call: TRBJ1-2
v_call: TRBV27
clone_size: NA

cdr3_nt: TGTGCCAGCAAAAGGGAGAGGGACAATCAGCCCCAGCATTTT
cdr3_aa: CASKRERDNQPQHF
d_call: NA
j_call: TRBJ1-5
v_call: TRBV6-1
clone_size: NA

cdr3_nt: TGTGCCAGCAGCCCGGAGGAGGGGACTAATGAAAAACTGTTTTTT
cdr3_aa: CASSPEEGTNEKLFF
d_call: NA
j_call: TRBJ1-4
v_call: TRBV11-2
clone_size: NA

cdr3_nt: TGCGCCAGCAGCCACCTATTAGCGGAGAGCTCCTACAATGAGCAGTTCTTC
cdr3_aa: CASSHLLAESSYNEQFF
d_call: NA
j_call: TRBJ2-1
v_call: TRBV4-1
clone_size: NA

cdr3_nt: TGTGCCAGCAGTATAAGAAGAACTGGGGCCAACGTCCTGACTTTC
cdr3_aa: CASSIRRTGANVLTF
d_call: NA
j_call: TRBJ2-6
v_call: TRBV28
clone_size: NA

cdr3_nt: TGCGCCAGCAGCTTGGCCGGAGCGGGGGGCCACATTCAGTACTTC
cdr3_aa: CASSLAGAGGHIQYF
d_call: TRBD2
j_call: TRBJ2-4
v_call: TRBV5-1
clone_size: few